Below, 26 T cell receptor beta chains from the same sample are listed, as sequenced in a study of T cell responses to AZD1222 COVID-19 vaccine. Clones were read by immunoSEQ multiplex PCR, and TCRdb kept only the in-frame ones, dropping some. Of about 130,000 clones listed, about 93% are singletons. Sequencing used peripheral blood, obtained on day 0 of AZD1222 vaccination. These receptors were collected from an adult in good health.

The rearrangement uses TRBV7-2 and TRBJ2-1; D not certain. This CDR3 has 14 amino acids. Germline V gene lookup returns CDR1 SGHTA and CDR2 FQGNSA. Trimming removed 6 bases at V and 0 bases at J, with 9 bases between. CDR3 amino acids: CASRDGSSYNEQFF. The CDR3 DNA follows: TGTGCCAGCAGAGACGGTAGCTCCTACAATGAGCAGTTCTTC.

The chain recombines TRBV2 with TRBJ2-3, with D perhaps TRBD1 or TRBD2 (5 bases each). The V end was cut by 3 bases, the J end by 3 bases, with 19 bases between. Germline CDR1 and CDR2: SNHLY and FYNNEI. CDR3 size: 17 residues. CDR3 DNA: TGTGCCAGCAGTGAGTCCCGGGGCCATGTGACGACAGATACGCAGTATTTT. Amino acids: CASSESRGHVTTDTQYF.

CDR3 in DNA: TGCGCCAGCAGCTCCGGGACGGAATCATATGGCTACACCTTC. Its protein is CASSSGTESYGYTF. This chain uses TRBV5-1 with TRBJ1-2; tentatively, D is TRBD1 (5 bases). This CDR3 comprises 14 residues. The germline V and J ends were trimmed by 3 bases and 5 bases, with 14 bases remaining between them. Germline values: CDR1 SGHRS, CDR2 YFSETQ.

The V gene is TRBV6-2 or TRBV6-3, the J gene TRBJ2-3, with 8 bases aligning to TRBD2. V gave up 4 bases and J gave up 0 bases; unmatched junction bases: 9. This CDR3 spans 17 amino acids. From germline, CDR1 is MNHEY and CDR2 SVGEGT. The CDR3, as DNA: TGTGCCAGCAGTTCCTCTCGGACTAGCTGGAGCACAGATACGCAGTATTTT. It yields the protein CASSSSRTSWSTDTQYF.

A remark on this clone: At one end the junction does not follow the germline gene, possibly because of a read error. This sequence joins TRBV7-2 and TRBJ2-1; perhaps TRBD1 as D (5 bases). From germline, CDR1 is SGHTA and CDR2 FQGNSA. The CDR3 covers 16 residues. The CDR3 spells CASSLGTTGNYNEQFF. The DNA of the CDR3 is TGTGCCAGCAGTTTAGGAACCACAGGAAACTACAATGAGCAGTTCTTC.

The chain recombines TRBV11-2 with TRBJ1-4; no clear D gene. V was cut by 6 bases and J by 6 bases, with 11 bases left in between. Germline loops: CDR1 SGHAT, CDR2 FQNNGV. The CDR3 is 13 amino acids. The CDR3 loop is CASREGLYEKLFF. The CDR3 coding sequence is TGTGCCAGCAGGGAAGGCCTATATGAAAAACTGTTTTTT.

CDR3 region: CATQATNFNYGYTF. The CDR3 DNA is TGTGCCACCCAAGCTACCAACTTTAACTATGGCTACACCTTC. The genes are TRBV10-3 and TRBJ1-2; D call uncertain. From germline, CDR1 is ENHRY and CDR2 SYGVKD. The germline V and J ends were trimmed by 10 bases and 1 base, with 16 bases remaining between them. The CDR3 consists of 14 residues.

The V call is TRBV28, the J call TRBJ1-1; D might be TRBD1 (6 bases). CDR3 length equals 12 residues. CDR1 and CDR2 from the germline V gene are MDHEN and SYDVKM. With 5 bases removed from V and 9 bases from J, the gap between germline ends came to 13 bases. The CDR3 DNA sequence: TGTGCCAGCAGTCGAGGTAGGGGGAAAGCTTTCTTT. Translating it yields CASSRGRGKAFF.

This chain uses TRBV7-2 with TRBJ1-2; D is ambiguous. V lost 5 bases and J 2 bases, leaving 15 bases between the germline ends. The CDR3 length is 15 residues. The germline gives CDR1 SGHTA, CDR2 FQGNSA. DNA for the CDR3: TGTGCCAGCAGCCCACCGAGGACGGAAAACTATGGCTACACCTTC. Encoded protein: CASSPPRTENYGYTF.

The chain joins TRBV3-1 (or the pseudogene TRBV3-2) to TRBJ1-2; D gene ambiguous. The CDR3 extends over 12 amino acids. Germline CDR1 LGHDT, CDR2 YNNKEL (reference sequence). V lost 1 base and J lost 6, with 6 bases in between. DNA of the CDR3: TGTGCCAGCAGCCAAGGGAACCATGGCTACACCTTC. Translation gives CASSQGNHGYTF.

V gene TRBV3-1 (or the pseudogene TRBV3-2) combines with J gene TRBJ1-5; TRBD1 matches 8 bases. The junction had 5 bases not matched to a gene; V was cut back by 7 bases and J by 0 bases. The CDR3 contains 15 residues. Germline V gene lookup returns CDR1 LGHDT and CDR2 YNNKEL (reference sequence). Here the CDR3 DNA reads TGTGCCAGCACCCTGGGGACAGGTAGCAATCAGCCCCAGCATTTT. Its translation: CASTLGTGSNQPQHF.

V and J are TRBV6-5 and TRBJ1-1; D possibly corresponds to TRBD1 (6 bases). The CDR3 totals 13 residues. V lost 7 bases and J 4 bases, leaving 13 bases between the germline ends. CDR1 is MNHEY and CDR2 is SVGAGI in the germline V gene. The CDR3 DNA reads TGTGCCAGCACCGGGGGCTTGGGCACTGAAGCTTTCTTT. Translated, it gives CASTGGLGTEAFF.

The rearrangement links TRBV6-6 to TRBJ2-7, with unresolved D. The CDR3 totals 15 residues. The V and J ends lost 6 bases and 2 bases respectively, with 17 bases between them. Germline V gives CDR1 MNHNY, CDR2 SVGAGI (reference sequence). The CDR3 sequence: CASRLGPSSPYEQYF. Here the CDR3 DNA reads TGTGCCAGCAGACTTGGTCCCTCTAGTCCCTACGAGCAGTACTTC.

The chain employs TRBV28 and TRBJ1-2, with TRBD1 identical over 8 bases. J gave up 8 bases and V 2 bases, and 4 bases lay outside the gene matches. Looked up from germline, CDR1 is MDHEN and CDR2 is SYDVKM. The CDR3 is 13 amino acids. For the CDR3, the DNA is TGTGCCAGCAGTTTAAACAGGGGGAAAGGCTACACCTTC. The encoded protein is CASSLNRGKGYTF.

The rearrangement links TRBV7-2 to TRBJ1-5; no clear D. The CDR3 runs 13 residues. The V end lost 1 base, the J end lost 0 bases, and 1 base lay between the germline ends. The germline CDR1 and CDR2 sequences are SGHTA and FQGNSA. CDR3 sequence (DNA): TGTGCCAGCAGCTTAGATAGCAATCAGCCCCAGCATTTT. As protein: CASSLDSNQPQHF.

The rearrangement links TRBV23-1 to TRBJ1-2, with unresolved D. Being an ORF, TRBV23-1 has a function that is uncertain. The V and J ends lost 9 bases and 1 base respectively, with 12 bases between them. The CDR3 consists of 13 residues. The CDR3 nucleotides read TGCGCCAGGCTAGGACGGGATAACTATGGCTACACCTTC. Residues: CARLGRDNYGYTF.

This clone was found once. The chain uses TRBV7-3 and TRBJ2-3, with 10 bases fitting TRBD2. Germline CDR1 SGHTA, CDR2 FQGTGA. The CDR3 covers 17 residues. After removal of 2 bases from V and 1 base from J, the junction contained 6 bases not matched to a gene. CDR3 nucleotides: TGTGCCAGCAGCTTATTTGGGCTAGCGGGAGGCACAGATACGCAGTATTTT. This gives the protein CASSLFGLAGGTDTQYF.

The chain carries TRBV7-2 and TRBJ1-2; TRBD1 agrees at 12 bases. V shed 5 bases and J 3 bases; nucleotides not matched to a gene: 7. The CDR3 has 16 residues. Germline CDR1 SGHTA, CDR2 FQGNSA. CDR3 DNA sequence: TGTGCCAGCAGCACCGGGACAGGGGGCTTTGACTATGGCTACACCTTC. This encodes CASSTGTGGFDYGYTF.

The chain uses TRBV9 and TRBJ1-2; D unclear. The CDR3 runs to 13 residues. Trimming removed 3 bases from V and 4 bases from J, with 10 bases in between. Germline CDR1 reads SGDLS; CDR2 reads YYNGEE. CDR3 protein: CASSAGTPYGYTF. CDR3 coding DNA: TGTGCCAGCAGCGCCGGAACACCCTATGGCTACACCTTC.

The V and J genes are TRBV2 and TRBJ1-2; a weak D match, TRBD1 (5 bases). Trimming stripped 5 bases from V and 0 bases from J, with 16 bases between. The germline CDR1 and CDR2 sequences are SNHLY and FYNNEI. The CDR3 runs 16 residues. This CDR3 reads CASSPLRDRANYGYTF. CDR3 bases: TGTGCCAGCAGTCCACTCCGGGACCGAGCTAACTATGGCTACACCTTC.

This chain joins TRBV19 and TRBJ1-1, with D hard to call. V gave up 7 bases and J gave up 6 bases, with 18 bases separating them. CDR3 length equals 14 residues. Germline-derived CDR1 and CDR2 are LNHDA and SQIVND (reference sequence). The CDR3 DNA is TGTGCCAGTAAGGCTCCCAGGACCCGAGCTGAAGCTTTCTTT. Translated: CASKAPRTRAEAFF.

The count of this clone is one. This chain links TRBV28 with TRBJ2-6; possibly TRBD2 for D (5 bases). The CDR3 length is 15 residues. CDR1 is MDHEN and CDR2 is SYDVKM in the germline V gene. V was trimmed by 5 bases and J by 1 base, leaving 9 bases between them. DNA of the CDR3: TGTGCCAGCAGTAACTGGAGGTCTGGGGCCAACGTCCTGACTTTC. It specifies CASSNWRSGANVLTF.

Here the CDR3 DNA reads TGCGCCAGCAGCCAAGCGAAAGGCACAGATACGCAGTATTTT. Protein: CASSQAKGTDTQYF. The genes are TRBV4-1 and TRBJ2-3; D gene unclear. Germline CDR1 MGHRA, CDR2 YSYEKL. V was clipped by 1 base and J by 1 base, with 6 bases between them. There are 14 residues in the CDR3.

The rearrangement joins TRBV27 to TRBJ2-5; D gene ambiguous. The CDR3 is 15 residues long. Germline CDR1 is MNHEY and CDR2 is SMNVEV (reference sequence). The V gene lost 4 bases and the J gene lost 3 bases, with 15 bases spanning the gap. Written as DNA, the CDR3 is TGTGCCAGCAGTTCCCAATGGTTAGCCAAAGAGACCCAGTACTTC. This sequence encodes CASSSQWLAKETQYF.

The chain combines TRBV3-1 (or the pseudogene TRBV3-2) with TRBJ1-6; TRBD1 is a possible D gene (6 bases). The V and J ends lost 1 base and 11 bases respectively, with 9 bases between them. Germline CDR1 reads LGHDT; CDR2 reads YNNKEL (reference sequence). CDR3 length: 13 amino acids. The CDR3 here is CASSQGRGAPLHF. The CDR3 nucleotides are TGTGCCAGCAGCCAAGGCAGGGGCGCACCCCTCCACTTT.

This clone was seen only a few times. J is TRBJ2-7 and V is TRBV4-1; possibly TRBD2 for D (6 bases). The V gene's germline CDR1 is MGHRA and CDR2 YSYEKL. The CDR3 spans 13 residues. V lost 2 bases to trimming and J lost 4 bases, with 9 bases between them. The CDR3: CASSQIGGYEQYF. CDR3 sequence (DNA): TGCGCCAGCAGCCAAATTGGGGGGTACGAGCAGTACTTC.